This T cell receptor (beta chain) comes out of a study of blood T cell repertoires in COVID-19. TCRdb keeps only in-frame clones here, not all; method: immunoSEQ multiplex PCR. The sample contains some 250,000 clones, over 80% of which appear only once. Per germline, CDR1 SGHTA and CDR2 FQGNSA. The CDR3 runs to 13 residues. V lost 4 bases and J lost 10, with 14 bases in between. Sequencing was carried out using peripheral blood. The sequence came from a man aged 35 to 55 with acute or convalescent COVID-19. This rearrangement joins TRBV7-2 to TRBJ2-1; D not resolved. This CDR3 is CASSSTRGGEQFF. The CDR3 bases are TGTGCCAGCAGCTCGACGAGAGGTGGCGAGCAGTTCTTC. The full variable domain, completed using reference TRBV7-2 and TRBJ2-1, is GAGVSQSPSNKVTEKGKDVELRCDPISGHTALYWYRQSLGQGLEFLIYFQGNSAPDKSGLPSDRFSAERTGGSVSTLTIQRTQQEDSAVYLCASSSTRGGEQFFGPGTRLTVL.